These 25 T cell receptor beta chains came from one sample sequenced in a study of OX40 agonist ivuxolimab in advanced cancers. TCRdb's table, derived via immunoSEQ multiplex PCR, lists solely in-frame clones and lacks some. The data contain about 24,000 clones, more than 80% of them seen just once; the ten biggest clones take up around 17%. This sample comprised CD4+ or CD8+ T cells sorted from blood, obtained in a trial of the OX40 agonist ivuxolimab. The receptors stem from an adult with an advanced solid tumor such as melanoma, head and neck, liver or kidney cancer.

This clone was observed a few times. The rearrangement uses TRBV29-1 and TRBJ1-3; D not resolved. Germline V CDR1 and CDR2: SQVTM, ANQGSEA. The ends were cut back, 5 bases at V and 0 bases at J, with 14 bases in the middle. The CDR3 extends over 15 amino acids. The CDR3 sequence is CSVNTVSPSGNTIYF. The CDR3 nucleotides read TGCAGCGTTAATACAGTCTCCCCCTCTGGAAACACCATATATTTT.

Here the CDR3 DNA reads TGTGCCAGCAGCATGACGGACTTGACCTACGAGCAGTACTTC. This sequence encodes CASSMTDLTYEQYF. The chain uses TRBV2 and TRBJ2-7, with D possibly matching TRBD2 (5 bases). This CDR3 has 14 amino acids. Trimming stripped 6 bases from V and 2 bases from J, with 14 bases between. CDR1 is SNHLY and CDR2 is FYNNEI in the germline V gene.

V and J are TRBV7-9 and TRBJ2-5, with D possibly matching TRBD2 (5 bases). V was pared by 5 bases and J by 3 bases, with 13 bases between. This CDR3 contains 14 residues. Germline V lookup: CDR1 SEHNR, CDR2 FQNEAQ (reference sequence). The DNA for the CDR3 is TGTGCCAGCAGCCATCCTCTCGGGGAAGAGACCCAGTACTTC. Amino acid sequence: CASSHPLGEETQYF.

This chain links TRBV5-1 with TRBJ2-5, with D possibly TRBD1 on 5 matching bases. Germline CDR1 and CDR2: SGHRS and YFSETQ. The germline V and J ends were trimmed by 4 bases and 2 bases, with 12 bases remaining between them. This CDR3 has 14 residues. The CDR3 protein is CASSPDSFQETQYF. The CDR3 coding sequence is TGCGCCAGCAGCCCCGACAGTTTTCAAGAGACCCAGTACTTC.

The chain uses TRBV6-5 and TRBJ2-7, with D possibly matching TRBD1 (5 bases). Germline V gene lookup returns CDR1 MNHEY and CDR2 SVGAGI. This CDR3 spans 14 amino acids. Trimming removed 2 bases from V and 0 bases from J, with 8 bases in between. This chain's CDR3 is CASSYQGHSYEQYF. The DNA of the CDR3 is TGTGCCAGCAGTTACCAGGGCCACTCCTACGAGCAGTACTTC.

This clone was seen only a few times. The rearrangement links TRBV5-4 to TRBJ2-5; D is possibly TRBD1 (6 bases). Germline V gives CDR1 SGHNT, CDR2 YYREEE (reference sequence). The V gene lost 4 bases and the J gene lost 6 bases, with 19 bases spanning the gap. The CDR3 is 15 residues long. The CDR3 loop reads CASSTPGQASQTQYF. As DNA, the CDR3 is TGTGCCAGCAGCACGCCGGGACAAGCGTCACAGACCCAGTACTTC.

Worth noting for this clone: One end of the junction does not line up with germline, which may come from a read error. The chain combines TRBV27 with TRBJ2-7; TRBD2 matches 12 bases. This CDR3 comprises 14 residues. The germline V gene encodes CDR1 MNHEY and CDR2 SMNVEV (reference sequence). CDR3 residues: CASKGLAGSHEQYF. CDR3 bases: TGTGCCAGCAAGGGACTAGCGGGCTCCCACGAGCAGTACTTC.

The CDR3, as DNA: TGTGCCAGCAGTTACTCGTCCCCGCGGGAAAAACTGTTTTTT. It is translated as CASSYSSPREKLFF. The chain carries TRBV6-5 and TRBJ1-4; D is uncertain. Germline loops: CDR1 MNHEY, CDR2 SVGAGI. V dropped 0 bases and J dropped 8 bases, with 10 bases sitting between them. The CDR3 sequence is 14 residues long.

V and J are TRBV5-8 and TRBJ1-5; no reliable D call. V was clipped by 0 bases and J by 6 bases, with 13 bases between them. Germline V CDR1 and CDR2: SGHTS, YDEGEE. The CDR3 sequence is 15 residues long. Here the CDR3 reads CASSLGQLEGQPQHF. The CDR3 DNA sequence: TGTGCCAGCAGCTTGGGGCAGCTAGAGGGTCAGCCCCAGCATTTT.

The chain recombines TRBV6-5 with TRBJ1-2; no clear D gene. The CDR3 runs 15 residues. The ends were cut back, 4 bases at V and 4 bases at J, with 16 bases in the middle. Germline V gives CDR1 MNHEY, CDR2 SVGAGI. The CDR3 sequence: CASSSPPSGPYGYTF. CDR3 coding DNA: TGTGCCAGCAGTTCCCCCCCATCCGGCCCCTATGGCTACACCTTC.

This clone was recorded a few times. The J gene is TRBJ2-2, the V gene TRBV5-6; TRBD1 matches at 7 bases. Germline loops: CDR1 SGHDT, CDR2 YYEEEE. The CDR3 runs to 15 residues. Trimming cost V 0 bases and J 1 base; bases outside gene matches: 0. The CDR3 region is CASSLGDRNTGELFF. The CDR3 coding sequence is TGTGCCAGCAGCTTGGGGGACAGGAACACCGGGGAGCTGTTTTTT.

This clone showed up just once. The chain recombines TRBV7-9 with TRBJ2-7; no firm D call. V was trimmed by 5 bases and J by 2 bases, leaving 16 bases between them. Germline V CDR1 and CDR2: SEHNR, FQNEAQ (reference sequence). The CDR3 is 15 amino acids. In nucleotides, the CDR3 is TGTGCCAGCAGCCAAGATTTGGGCAAAACCTACGAGCAGTACTTC. This translates into CASSQDLGKTYEQYF.

This clone has only a few counts. The chain recombines TRBV11-2 with TRBJ1-1; no definite D call. Germline V gene sequence: CDR1 SGHAT, CDR2 FQNNGV. The CDR3 loop spans 16 amino acids. V lost 5 bases to trimming and J lost 1 base, with 17 bases between them. Written as DNA, the CDR3 is TGTGCCAGCAGCCTGCAATTCGGCTTAAAGAACACTGAAGCTTTCTTT. This translates into CASSLQFGLKNTEAFF.

The chain employs TRBV19 and TRBJ1-1, with D hard to call. Germline V CDR1 and CDR2: LNHDA, SQIVND (reference sequence). V lost 4 bases to trimming and J lost 2 bases, with 8 bases between them. CDR3 length equals 13 residues. The CDR3 reads CASSKNRNTEAFF. The CDR3 bases are TGTGCCAGTAGTAAAAACAGAAACACTGAAGCTTTCTTT.

This clone appeared a single time. The genes are TRBV4-1 and TRBJ1-3, with D hard to call. This CDR3 contains 16 residues. V was clipped by 1 base and J by 3 bases, with 13 bases between them. Germline V gene data show CDR1 as MGHRA and CDR2 as YSYEKL. CDR3 nucleotides: TGCGCCAGCAGCCAAGCCGGGATCACGGGTGGAAACACCATATATTTT. It codes for CASSQAGITGGNTIYF.

CDR3: CASSSIDRVQETQYF. In DNA form, the CDR3 reads TGCGCCAGCAGCAGCATCGACAGGGTTCAAGAGACCCAGTACTTC. The rearrangement links TRBV5-1 to TRBJ2-5; 7 positions agree with TRBD1. Germline values: CDR1 SGHRS, CDR2 YFSETQ. This CDR3 comprises 15 residues. The J segment lost 2 bases and the V segment lost 4 bases, leaving 8 bases of the junction unmatched.

This chain joins TRBV2 and TRBJ1-2; possibly TRBD1 for D (5 bases). There are 13 residues in the CDR3. Germline lookup yields CDR1 SNHLY and CDR2 FYNNEI. Between the trimmed V and J ends, which lost 1 base and 4 bases, there was a span of 7 bases. CDR3 nucleotides: TGTGCCAGCAGTGAAGGAGACAGCTATGGCTACACCTTC. Amino acid sequence: CASSEGDSYGYTF.

The chain carries TRBV25-1 and TRBJ2-1; 13 bases map to TRBD2. Germline V gene data show CDR1 as MGHDK and CDR2 as SYGVNS. V gave up 6 bases and J gave up 7 bases; unmatched junction bases: 6. The CDR3 runs to 15 residues. For the CDR3, the DNA is TGTGCCAGCAGAACTAGCGGGAGGGCCGGTAATGAGCAGTTCTTC. Translated: CASRTSGRAGNEQFF.

The chain recombines TRBV27 with TRBJ2-3, with 10 bases that match TRBD2. The V gene's germline CDR1 is MNHEY and CDR2 SMNVEV (reference sequence). The V segment lost 5 bases and the J segment 0 bases; nucleotides outside the gene matches: 17. The CDR3 spans 20 residues. The CDR3 loop is CASSGSGRARRVGSTDTQYF. Written as DNA, the CDR3 is TGTGCCAGCAGTGGGAGCGGGAGGGCTCGTCGCGTGGGTAGCACAGATACGCAGTATTTT.

The chain uses TRBV18 and TRBJ1-2; D is perhaps TRBD1 (6 bases). Trimming took off 2 bases at V and 6 bases at J, with 16 bases between the two ends. CDR1 is KGHSH, CDR2 LQKENI, per germline. CDR3 size: 15 residues. The chain's CDR3 is CASSPSGGAVDGYTF. DNA of the CDR3: TGTGCCAGCTCACCATCCGGGGGGGCAGTCGATGGCTACACCTTC.

This sequence joins TRBV30 and TRBJ2-1; D might be TRBD1 or TRBD2, each matching 5 bases. Trimming shortened V by 3 bases and J by 9 bases, and 12 bases separated the two germline ends. There are 12 residues in the CDR3. The germline CDR1 and CDR2 sequences are GTSNPN and SVGIG (reference sequence). CDR3 DNA: TGTGCCTGGAGCCAGGGTGGAGGTGAGCAGTTCTTC. As protein: CAWSQGGGEQFF.

The chain couples TRBV4-3 to TRBJ1-1, with D possibly being TRBD1 (5 bases). There are 14 residues in the CDR3. Germline assignment: CDR1 LGHNA and CDR2 YSLEER. V lost 1 base to trimming and J lost 4 bases, with 10 bases between them. The CDR3 region has the DNA TGCGCCAGCAGCCAAGTGAATCAGGGCACTGAAGCTTTCTTT. It is translated as CASSQVNQGTEAFF.

The CDR3 DNA reads as TGCGCCAGCAGCTTCAATGAGGGGTCCGGGGAGCTGTTTTTT. Translation gives CASSFNEGSGELFF. This sequence joins TRBV5-1 and TRBJ2-2; D may correspond to TRBD1 or TRBD2 (5 bases each). The germline V gene encodes CDR1 SGHRS and CDR2 YFSETQ. The V end was cut by 2 bases, the J end by 6 bases, with 11 bases between. CDR3 size: 14 residues. The full variable domain, in which reference TRBV5-1 and TRBJ2-2 provide the parts outside the CDR3, is KAGVTQTPRYLIKTRGQQVTLSCSPISGHRSVSWYQQTPGQGLQFLFEYFSETQRNKGNFPGRFSGRQFSNSRSEMNVSTLELGDSALYLCASSFNEGSGELFFGEGSRLTVL.

This clone occurred once. This chain uses TRBV4-2 with TRBJ2-2; 7 nucleotides align to TRBD2. The CDR3 totals 14 residues. Germline CDR1 is LGHNA and CDR2 is YNFKEQ. The trim removed 6 bases at V and 0 bases at J, leaving 1 base unmatched. The CDR3 sequence is CASRSGTNTGELFF. The CDR3 DNA sequence: TGTGCCAGCAGGAGCGGGACGAACACCGGGGAGCTGTTTTTT.

This clone was detected a few times. The chain combines TRBV19 with TRBJ1-5; TRBD1 matches 8 bases. V was pared by 7 bases and J by 4 bases, with 6 bases of the junction left unmatched. CDR1 and CDR2 from the germline V gene are LNHDA and SQIVND (reference sequence). The CDR3 length is 14 residues. As DNA, the CDR3 is TGTGCCAGTAAGGGACAGGCGGGTAATCAGCCCCAGCATTTT. Protein product: CASKGQAGNQPQHF.